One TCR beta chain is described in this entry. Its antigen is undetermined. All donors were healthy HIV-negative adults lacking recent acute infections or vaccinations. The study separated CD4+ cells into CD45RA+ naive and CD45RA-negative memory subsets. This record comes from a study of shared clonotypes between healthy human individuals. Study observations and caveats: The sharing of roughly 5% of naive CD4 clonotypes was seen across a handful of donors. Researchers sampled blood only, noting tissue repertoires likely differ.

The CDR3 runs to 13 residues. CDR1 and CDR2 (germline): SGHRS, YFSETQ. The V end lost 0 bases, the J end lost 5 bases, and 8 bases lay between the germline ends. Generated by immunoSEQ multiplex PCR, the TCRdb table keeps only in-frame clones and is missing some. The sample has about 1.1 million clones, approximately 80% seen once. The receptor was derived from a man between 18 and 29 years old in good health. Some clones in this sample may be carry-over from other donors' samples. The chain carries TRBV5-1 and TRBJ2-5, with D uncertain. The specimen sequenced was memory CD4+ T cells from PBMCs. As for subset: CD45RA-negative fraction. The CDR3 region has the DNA TGCGCCAGCAGCTTGGGCGCCAGCGAGACCCAGTACTTC. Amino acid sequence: CASSLGASETQYF.